The clone carrying this TCR beta chain was observed a handful of times. Per the original methods: Counting gave a median of approximately 96,000 TCRs per sample, with values ranging from about 23,224 to 690,600. TCRdb processed the 5' RACE reads anew with MiXCR; each CDR3 protein has one entry. The V and J calls and clone size are TCRdb's, not the authors'. The sample includes about 140,000 distinct CDR3 sequences, 3.5% to 5% seen only once; the top ten take more than 1.2%. This sample was taken from a study of human T cells and chemical hapten exposure. Researchers extracted total RNA from unfractionated whole blood. The TCR sequence derives from a female donor in good health.

The DNA for the CDR3 is TGTGCCAGCAGCGGGACAGGGGATTACGCCTCTGGAAACACCATATATTTT. It translates to CASSGTGDYASGNTIYF. This chain joins TRBV9 and TRBJ1-3; 9 bases align to TRBD1. This CDR3 contains 17 residues. Germline V CDR1 and CDR2: SGDLS, YYNGEE. Trimming removed 3 bases from V and 0 bases from J; junction bases left unmatched: 7.